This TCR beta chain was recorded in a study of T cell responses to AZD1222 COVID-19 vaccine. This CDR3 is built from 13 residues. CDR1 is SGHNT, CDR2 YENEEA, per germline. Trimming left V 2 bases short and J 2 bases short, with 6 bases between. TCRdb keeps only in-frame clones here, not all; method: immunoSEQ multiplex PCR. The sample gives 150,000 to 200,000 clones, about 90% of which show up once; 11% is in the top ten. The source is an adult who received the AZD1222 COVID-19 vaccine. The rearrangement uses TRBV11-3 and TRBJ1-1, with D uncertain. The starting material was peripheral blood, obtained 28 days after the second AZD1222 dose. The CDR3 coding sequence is TGTGCCAGCAGCTTATCACCCAACACTGAAGCTTTCTTT. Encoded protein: CASSLSPNTEAFF. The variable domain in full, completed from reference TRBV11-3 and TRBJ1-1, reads EAGVVQSPRYKIIEKKQPVAFWCNPISGHNTLYWYLQNLGQGPELLIRYENEEAVDDSQLPKDRFSAERLKGVDSTLKIQPAELGDSAVYLCASSLSPNTEAFFGQGTRLTVV.